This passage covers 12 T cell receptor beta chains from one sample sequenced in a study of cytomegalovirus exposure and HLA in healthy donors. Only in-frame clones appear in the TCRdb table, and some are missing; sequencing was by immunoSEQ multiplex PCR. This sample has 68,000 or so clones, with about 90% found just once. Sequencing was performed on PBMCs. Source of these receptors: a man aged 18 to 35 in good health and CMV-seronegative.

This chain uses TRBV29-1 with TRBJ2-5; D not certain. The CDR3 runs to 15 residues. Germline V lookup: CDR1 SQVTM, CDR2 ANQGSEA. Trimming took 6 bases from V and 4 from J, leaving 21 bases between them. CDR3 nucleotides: TGCAGCGTAGCTTCGTACGCTCAAATCCGAGAGACCCAGTACTTC. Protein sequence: CSVASYAQIRETQYF.

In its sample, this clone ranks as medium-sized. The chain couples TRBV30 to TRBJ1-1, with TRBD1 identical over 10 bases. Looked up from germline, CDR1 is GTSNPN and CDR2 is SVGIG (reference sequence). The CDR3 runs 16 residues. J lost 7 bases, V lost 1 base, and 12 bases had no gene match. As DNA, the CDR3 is TGTGCCTGGAGTGCCATTTTGGGGACAGGGGTTAGTGAAGCTTTCTTT. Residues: CAWSAILGTGVSEAFF.

The CDR3 region is CASSQPRQGDYGYTF. CDR3 nucleotides: TGTGCCAGCAGCCAACCACGACAGGGGGACTATGGCTACACCTTC. V and J are TRBV11-3 and TRBJ1-2; 9 nucleotides line up with TRBD1. V was pared by 5 bases and J by 3 bases, with 7 bases of the junction left unmatched. Germline assignment: CDR1 SGHNT and CDR2 YENEEA. This CDR3 contains 15 residues.

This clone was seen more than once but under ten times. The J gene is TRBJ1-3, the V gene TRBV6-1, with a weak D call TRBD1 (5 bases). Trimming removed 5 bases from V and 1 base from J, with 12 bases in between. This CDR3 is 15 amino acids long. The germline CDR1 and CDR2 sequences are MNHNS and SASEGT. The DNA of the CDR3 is TGTGCCAGCAGTTGGGGGGGGTCGTCTGGAAACACCATATATTTT. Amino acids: CASSWGGSSGNTIYF.

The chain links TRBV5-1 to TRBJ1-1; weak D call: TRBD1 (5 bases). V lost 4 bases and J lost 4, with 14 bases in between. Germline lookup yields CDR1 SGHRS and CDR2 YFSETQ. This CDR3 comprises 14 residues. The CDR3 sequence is CASSLGGDGTEAFF. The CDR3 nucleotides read TGCGCCAGCAGCCTTGGGGGGGATGGCACTGAAGCTTTCTTT.

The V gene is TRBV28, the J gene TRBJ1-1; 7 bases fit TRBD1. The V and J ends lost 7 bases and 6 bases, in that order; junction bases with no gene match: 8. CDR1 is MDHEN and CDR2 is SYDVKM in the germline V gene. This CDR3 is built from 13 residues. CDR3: CASTAPGGSEAFF. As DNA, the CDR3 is TGTGCCAGCACCGCGCCAGGGGGGTCTGAAGCTTTCTTT.

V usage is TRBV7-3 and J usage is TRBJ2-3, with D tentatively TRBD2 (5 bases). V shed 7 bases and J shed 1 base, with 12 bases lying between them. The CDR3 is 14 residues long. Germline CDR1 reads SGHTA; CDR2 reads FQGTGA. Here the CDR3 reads CASKLGLRTDTQYF. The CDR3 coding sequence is TGTGCCAGCAAACTAGGGCTGCGCACAGATACGCAGTATTTT.

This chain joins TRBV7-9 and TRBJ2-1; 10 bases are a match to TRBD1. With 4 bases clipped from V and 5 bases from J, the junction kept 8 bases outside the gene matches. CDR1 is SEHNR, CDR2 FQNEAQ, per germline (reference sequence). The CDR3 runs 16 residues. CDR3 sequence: CASSYPGQGIHNEQFF. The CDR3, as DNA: TGTGCCAGCAGCTATCCGGGACAGGGGATACACAATGAGCAGTTCTTC.

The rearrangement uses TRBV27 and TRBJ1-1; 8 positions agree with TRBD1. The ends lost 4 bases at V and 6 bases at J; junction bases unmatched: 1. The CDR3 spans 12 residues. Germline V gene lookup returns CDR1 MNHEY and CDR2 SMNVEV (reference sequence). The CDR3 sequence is CASSSDRAEAFF. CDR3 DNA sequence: TGTGCCAGCAGTTCGGACAGGGCTGAAGCTTTCTTT.

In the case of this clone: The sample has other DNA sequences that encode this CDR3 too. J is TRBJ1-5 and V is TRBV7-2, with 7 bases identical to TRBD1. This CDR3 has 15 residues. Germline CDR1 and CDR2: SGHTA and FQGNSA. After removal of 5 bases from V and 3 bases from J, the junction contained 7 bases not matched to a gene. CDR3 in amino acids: CASSPRTGSNQPQHF. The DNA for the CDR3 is TGTGCCAGCAGCCCTCGGACAGGCTCCAATCAGCCCCAGCATTTT.

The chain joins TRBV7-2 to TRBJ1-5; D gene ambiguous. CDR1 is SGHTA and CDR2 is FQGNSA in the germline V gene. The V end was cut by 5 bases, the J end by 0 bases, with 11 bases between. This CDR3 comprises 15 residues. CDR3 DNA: TGTGCCAGCAGCCCCAGCGGAAATAGCAATCAGCCCCAGCATTTT. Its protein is CASSPSGNSNQPQHF.

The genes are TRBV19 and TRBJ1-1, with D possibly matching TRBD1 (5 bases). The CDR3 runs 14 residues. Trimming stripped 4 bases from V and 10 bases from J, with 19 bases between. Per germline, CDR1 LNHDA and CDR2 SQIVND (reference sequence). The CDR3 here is CASSKRGTLGGAFF. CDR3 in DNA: TGTGCCAGTAGTAAACGTGGGACTTTAGGAGGAGCTTTCTTT.